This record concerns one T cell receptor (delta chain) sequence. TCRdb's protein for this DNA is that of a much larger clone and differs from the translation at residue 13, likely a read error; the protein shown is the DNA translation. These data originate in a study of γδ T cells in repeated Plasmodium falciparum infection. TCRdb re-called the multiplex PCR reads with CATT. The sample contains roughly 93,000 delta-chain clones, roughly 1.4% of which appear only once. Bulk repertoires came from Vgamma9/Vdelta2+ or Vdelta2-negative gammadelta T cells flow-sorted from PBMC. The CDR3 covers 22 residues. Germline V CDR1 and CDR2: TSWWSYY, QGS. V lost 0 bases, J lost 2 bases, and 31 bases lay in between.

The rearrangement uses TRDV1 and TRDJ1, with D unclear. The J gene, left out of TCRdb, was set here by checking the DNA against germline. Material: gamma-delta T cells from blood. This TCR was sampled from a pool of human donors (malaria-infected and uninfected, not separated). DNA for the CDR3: TGTGCTCTTGGGGAACTTCCCGCTCGCGGCGGACCTGAGGTCGGTGAGACCGATAAACTCATCTTT. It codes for CALGELPARGGPEVGETDKLIF.